This TCR beta chain was obtained from a study of somatic mutations in cytotoxic T cells in rheumatoid arthritis. Some clones are missing from TCRdb's copy, which holds only in-frame ones; the method was immunoSEQ multiplex PCR. The sample consists of 8,000 to 11,000 clones, 81% of them appearing once. The germline gives CDR1 LNHDA, CDR2 SQIVND (reference sequence). CDR3 length: 13 residues. V lost 3 bases and J lost 9, with 12 bases in between. Using positive magnetic bead selection on an AutoMACS, CD4+ and CD8+ cells were isolated, after which their purity was checked by flow cytometry. Sequences were obtained from CD8+ T cells sorted from blood. The V call is TRBV19, the J call TRBJ2-1, with D possibly being TRBD2 (5 bases). The receptor's source is a woman aged 45-60 years in good health. CDR3 sequence reads: CASSITGSGEQFF. CDR3 nucleotide sequence: TGTGCCAGTAGTATCACGGGGAGCGGTGAGCAGTTCTTC.